This T cell receptor beta chain was captured by sequencing in a study of shared clonotypes between healthy human individuals. Naive CD8 cells lacked CD45RO, underwent positive selection for CCR7 and left out terminally differentiated effector memory CD45RA+ cells. The assay was immunoSEQ multiplex PCR, and TCRdb's table has in-frame clones only and misses some. The sample yields about 2,100,000 clones, 93% seen once. J lost 1 base, V lost 2 bases, and 9 bases had no gene match. The V gene's germline CDR1 is LGHNA and CDR2 YSLEER. CDR3 length: 19 residues. The V gene is TRBV4-3, the J gene TRBJ2-2, with TRBD2 matching over 11 bases. Sequenced sample: naive CD8+ T cells from PBMCs. The sequence derives from a man aged 18 to 30 in good health. Some clones in this sample may be carry-over from other donors' samples. The chain's CDR3 is CASSQLTGTSGRNTGELFF. The CDR3 DNA follows: TGCGCCAGCAGCCAACTTACCGGGACTAGCGGAAGGAACACCGGGGAGCTGTTTTTT.